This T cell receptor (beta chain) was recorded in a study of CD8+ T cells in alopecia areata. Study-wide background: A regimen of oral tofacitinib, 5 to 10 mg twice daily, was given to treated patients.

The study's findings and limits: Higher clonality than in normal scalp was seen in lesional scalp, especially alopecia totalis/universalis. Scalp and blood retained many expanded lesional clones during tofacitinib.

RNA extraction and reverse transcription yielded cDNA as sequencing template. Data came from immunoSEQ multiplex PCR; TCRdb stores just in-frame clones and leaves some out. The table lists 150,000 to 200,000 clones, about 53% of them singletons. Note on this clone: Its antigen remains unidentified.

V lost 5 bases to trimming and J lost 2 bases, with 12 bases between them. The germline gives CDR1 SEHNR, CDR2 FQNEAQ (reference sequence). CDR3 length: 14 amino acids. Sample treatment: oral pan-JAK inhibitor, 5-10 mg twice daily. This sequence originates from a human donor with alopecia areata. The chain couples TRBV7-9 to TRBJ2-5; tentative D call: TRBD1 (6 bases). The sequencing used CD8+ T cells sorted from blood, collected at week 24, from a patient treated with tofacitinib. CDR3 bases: TGTGCCAGCAGCCCGTTAGACAGGCAAGAGACCCAGTACTTC. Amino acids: CASSPLDRQETQYF. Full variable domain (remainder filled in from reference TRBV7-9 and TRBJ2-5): DTGVSQNPRHKITKRGQNVTFRCDPISEHNRLYWYRQTLGQGPEFLTYFQNEAQLEKSRLLSDRFSAERPKGSFSTLEIQRTEQGDSAMYLCASSPLDRQETQYFGPGTRLLVL.